This entry lists 25 T cell receptor beta chains sequenced from one sample in a study of cytomegalovirus exposure and HLA in healthy donors. Primers included in the PCR were 60 Vbeta and 13 Jbeta primers. The table came from immunoSEQ multiplex PCR; TCRdb's copy has only in-frame clones and leaves some out. The table includes under 300,000 clones, roughly 86% detected once. Sequenced input: PBMCs. These receptors came from a woman between 40 and 50 years old in good health and CMV-seropositive.

V usage is TRBV9 and J usage is TRBJ2-3; TRBD2 might be the D (6 bases). This CDR3 spans 16 amino acids. With 2 bases removed from V and 0 bases from J, the gap between germline ends came to 13 bases. CDR1 is SGDLS and CDR2 is YYNGEE in the germline V gene. The CDR3 coding sequence is TGTGCCAGCAGCGTCGCGGAGGGGAAGAGCACAGATACGCAGTATTTT. This codes for CASSVAEGKSTDTQYF. Complete variable domain (other parts from reference TRBV9 and TRBJ2-3): DSGVTQTPKHLITATGQRVTLRCSPRSGDLSVYWYQQSLDQGLQFLIQYYNGEERAKGNILERFSAQQFPDLHSELNLSSLELGDSALYFCASSVAEGKSTDTQYFGPGTRLTVL.

The CDR3 is CSVEPTSGNSYNEQFF. CDR3 nucleotides: TGCAGCGTTGAACCGACTAGCGGGAACTCCTACAATGAGCAGTTCTTC. This chain connects TRBV29-1 to TRBJ2-1; the match to TRBD2 covers 11 bases. CDR3 size: 16 residues. Germline V lookup: CDR1 SQVTM, CDR2 ANQGSEA. J was trimmed by 0 bases and V by 2 bases; bases with no gene match: 3.

This chain links TRBV21-1 with TRBJ2-7; the table's D gene call, TRBD2, was not cross checked with the DNA. TRBV21-1 is listed as a pseudogene. The length of the CDR3 is 12 residues. For the CDR3, the DNA is TGTCCGAGGGACTTTCGCTCCTACGAGCAGTACTTC. Amino acid sequence: CPRDFRSYEQYF.

The chain employs TRBV19 and TRBJ1-1, with D maybe TRBD1 (6 bases). Trimming shortened V by 3 bases and J by 1 base, and 12 bases separated the two germline ends. The CDR3 length is 15 residues. Germline CDR1 is LNHDA and CDR2 is SQIVND (reference sequence). The CDR3 nucleotides are TGTGCCAGTAGTATCACCGGGACACAGAACACTGAAGCTTTCTTT. This codes for CASSITGTQNTEAFF.

The J gene is TRBJ1-2, the V gene TRBV30; D is ambiguous. The ends were cut back, 2 bases at V and 2 bases at J, with 3 bases in the middle. The CDR3 totals 11 residues. Germline assignment: CDR1 GTSNPN and CDR2 SVGIG (reference sequence). As DNA, the CDR3 is TGTGCCTGGAGTACAAACTATGGCTACACCTTC. Translating gives CAWSTNYGYTF.

V and J are TRBV7-9 and TRBJ2-6; D is unclear. From germline, CDR1 is SEHNR and CDR2 FQNEAQ (reference sequence). There are 14 residues in the CDR3. V was shortened by 5 bases and J by 2 bases, with 7 bases between the two germline ends. The CDR3 DNA follows: TGTGCCAGCAGCCCAACTACTGGGGCCAACGTCCTGACTTTC. This sequence encodes CASSPTTGANVLTF.

The J gene is TRBJ1-2, the V gene TRBV27; 7 bases are a match to TRBD1. The CDR3 runs 13 residues. Losses at the gene ends were 3 bases for V and 8 bases for J; bases not matched to a gene: 6. Germline CDR1 is MNHEY and CDR2 is SMNVEV (reference sequence). In nucleotides, the CDR3 is TGTGCCAGCAGTTTTTCGGGACAGAGGGGCTACACCTTC. This codes for CASSFSGQRGYTF.

J is TRBJ2-6 and V is TRBV5-8; D possibly corresponds to TRBD1 (6 bases). The length of the CDR3 is 17 residues. Trimming shortened V by 3 bases and J by 0 bases, and 13 bases separated the two germline ends. Looked up from germline, CDR1 is SGHTS and CDR2 is YDEGEE. CDR3 protein: CASSSQGMSSGANVLTF. In DNA, the CDR3 is TGTGCCAGCAGCTCCCAGGGGATGAGCTCTGGGGCCAACGTCCTGACTTTC. Looking up the rest from reference TRBV5-8 and TRBJ2-6 gives the full variable domain: EAGVTQSPTHLIKTRGQQATLRCSPISGHTSVYWYQQALGLGLQFLLWYDEGEERNRGNFPPRFSGRQFPNYSSELNVNALELEDSALYLCASSSQGMSSGANVLTFGAGSRLTVL.

This clone was seen a few times. The V and J genes are TRBV7-9 and TRBJ1-1; the D is unclear. This CDR3 contains 13 residues. V dropped 0 bases and J dropped 1 base, with 3 bases sitting between them. Germline V gene lookup returns CDR1 SEHNR and CDR2 FQNEAQ (reference sequence). The CDR3 DNA sequence: TGTGCCAGCAGCTTAGCTAGGAACACTGAAGCTTTCTTT. Protein product: CASSLARNTEAFF.

V is TRBV28 and J is TRBJ2-7; tentatively, D is TRBD2 (6 bases). The CDR3 runs 16 residues. CDR1 MDHEN and CDR2 SYDVKM come from the germline V gene. Trimming removed 6 bases at V and 12 bases at J, with 30 bases between. The CDR3: CASSLSGLATPTEVYF. The CDR3 DNA follows: TGTGCCAGCAGCCTCTCAGGGCTAGCGACCCCGACGGAGGTGTACTTC. Full variable domain (missing parts from reference TRBV28 and TRBJ2-7): DVKVTQSSRYLVKRTGEKVFLECVQDMDHENMFWYRQDPGLGLRLIYFSYDVKMKEKGDIPEGYSVSREKKERFSLILESASTNQTSMYLCASSLSGLATPTEVYFGPGTRLTVT.

The CDR3 nucleotides read TGCGCCAGCAGCACCGGACTGGTCCCCCTCCAAGAGACCCAGTACTTC. It specifies CASSTGLVPLQETQYF. This chain joins TRBV4-1 and TRBJ2-5, with a weak D call TRBD2 (5 bases). Germline assignment: CDR1 MGHRA and CDR2 YSYEKL. Trimming pared 5 bases from V and 1 base from J, leaving 17 bases between. The CDR3 is made up of 16 amino acids.

This clone was recorded once. The CDR3 is CASSTSGHTDTQYF. The CDR3 DNA reads TGCGCCAGTTCGACTAGCGGCCACACAGATACGCAGTATTTT. The V and J genes are TRBV5-1 and TRBJ2-3; 9 bases fit TRBD2. Germline V lookup: CDR1 SGHRS, CDR2 YFSETQ. The CDR3 is made up of 14 amino acids. V shed 8 bases, J shed 2 bases, and the junction held 6 bases outside the gene matches.

The sample holds a few counts of this clone. The CDR3 region is CASSTGQVNNEQFF. As DNA, the CDR3 is TGTGCCAGCAGCACGGGACAGGTAAACAATGAGCAGTTCTTC. This sequence joins TRBV6-6 and TRBJ2-1; 8 positions match TRBD1. The CDR3 sequence is 14 residues long. V trimming: 6 bases; J trimming: 5 bases; junction bases outside the gene matches: 6. CDR1 is MNHNY, CDR2 SVGAGI, per germline (reference sequence).

There are a few counts of this clone. The chain has TRBV6-1 and TRBJ2-7; D not certain. The CDR3 contains 13 residues. Trimming shortened V by 3 bases and J by 2 bases, and 8 bases separated the two germline ends. CDR1 MNHNS and CDR2 SASEGT come from the germline V gene. DNA for the CDR3: TGTGCCAGCAGTGATGGGCCCGCCTACGAGCAGTACTTC. Its translation is CASSDGPAYEQYF.

The chain joins TRBV7-8 to TRBJ2-2; perhaps TRBD2 as D (6 bases). The CDR3 is 14 amino acids. Germline lookup yields CDR1 SGHVS and CDR2 FQNEAQ. The germline V and J ends were trimmed by 7 bases and 3 bases, with 12 bases remaining between them. Written as DNA, the CDR3 is TGTGCCAGCACCAAGGGGACTTACACCGGGGAGCTGTTTTTT. Translation: CASTKGTYTGELFF.

This chain joins TRBV27 and TRBJ1-1; the D is unclear. Germline assignment: CDR1 MNHEY and CDR2 SMNVEV (reference sequence). The V end lost 2 bases, the J end lost 3 bases, and 10 bases lay between the germline ends. The CDR3 contains 14 residues. CDR3 sequence reads: CASSLTVRDTEAFF. The CDR3 nucleotides read TGTGCCAGCAGTTTAACAGTTCGTGACACTGAAGCTTTCTTT.

This clone was observed a handful of times. The chain is built from TRBV21-1 and TRBJ2-1; the D call TRBD2 from the table was never checked on the DNA. TRBV21-1 is deemed a pseudogene. The CDR3 consists of 15 residues. Here the CDR3 DNA reads TGTGCCAGCAGCAAAGGGCCAGACTACTACAATGAGCAGTTCTTC. It yields the protein CASSKGPDYYNEQFF.

This clone has a handful of counts. The genes are TRBV5-1 and TRBJ2-3; D gene unclear. The CDR3 length is 15 residues. V lost 3 bases to trimming and J lost 0 bases, with 11 bases between them. The germline V gene has CDR1 SGHRS and CDR2 YFSETQ. The CDR3 DNA sequence: TGCGCCAGCAGCTCGGGTATTCTCAGCACAGATACGCAGTATTTT. It yields the protein CASSSGILSTDTQYF.

J is TRBJ2-3 and V is TRBV5-1; 15 bases map to TRBD2. V was clipped by 4 bases and J by 6 bases; unmatched bases: 6. The germline V gene has CDR1 SGHRS and CDR2 YFSETQ. This CDR3 has 16 amino acids. CDR3 loop: CASSVGLAGGLDTQYF. The CDR3 nucleotides are TGCGCCAGCAGCGTCGGACTAGCGGGAGGGTTGGATACGCAGTATTTT.

The chain carries TRBV30 and TRBJ2-7, with 12 bases that match TRBD2. Trimming removed 2 bases from V and 2 bases from J; junction bases left unmatched: 1. This CDR3 has 14 amino acids. CDR1 and CDR2 (germline): GTSNPN, SVGIG (reference sequence). CDR3 sequence (DNA): TGTGCCTGGAGTTGGACTAGCGGGGCCTACGAGCAGTACTTC. Its translation is CAWSWTSGAYEQYF. The variable domain in full, completed from reference TRBV30 and TRBJ2-7, reads SQTIHQWPATLVQPVGSPLSLECTVEGTSNPNLYWYRQAAGRGLQLLFYSVGIGQISSEVPQNLSASRPQDRQFILSSKKLLLSDSGFYLCAWSWTSGAYEQYFGPGTRLTVT.

This sequence joins TRBV5-6 and TRBJ1-1, with 7 bases identical to TRBD1. Trimming at V came to 3 bases and at J to 1 base, leaving 6 bases not matched to a gene. The germline V gene has CDR1 SGHDT and CDR2 YYEEEE. There are 15 residues in the CDR3. Here the CDR3 DNA reads TGTGCCAGCAGCTCTGGGACAGAGGGGAACACTGAAGCTTTCTTT. This translates into CASSSGTEGNTEAFF.

The chain recombines TRBV23-1 with TRBJ1-5, with D tentatively TRBD1 (6 bases). TRBV23-1 is an ORF, and what it does is uncertain. The CDR3 is 20 amino acids. Trimming removed 2 bases from V and 3 bases from J, with 26 bases in between. CDR3: CASSQPPEEGDYKFNQPQHF. CDR3 in DNA: TGCGCCAGCAGTCAACCCCCGGAAGAGGGGGACTACAAGTTCAATCAGCCCCAGCATTTT.

The J gene is TRBJ1-1, the V gene TRBV7-2; D is uncertain. This CDR3 contains 12 residues. Trimming pared 1 base from V and 7 bases from J, leaving 7 bases between. Germline assignment: CDR1 SGHTA and CDR2 FQGNSA. DNA for the CDR3: TGTGCCAGCAGCTTAGACCGGAGTGAAGCTTTCTTT. Translated: CASSLDRSEAFF.

J is TRBJ2-3 and V is TRBV7-2, with D unclear. Germline V gene lookup returns CDR1 SGHTA and CDR2 FQGNSA. Between the trimmed V and J ends, which lost 4 bases and 0 bases, there was a span of 14 bases. This CDR3 is 16 amino acids long. The CDR3 DNA sequence: TGTGCCAGCAGCTCATTTGGCGGCTATAGCACAGATACGCAGTATTTT. It is translated as CASSSFGGYSTDTQYF.

This rearrangement joins TRBV25-1 to TRBJ1-5; 7 bases are a match to TRBD1. Unmatched junction bases numbered 4, after V lost 5 bases and J lost 0 bases. The CDR3 sequence is 15 residues long. Germline CDR1 and CDR2: MGHDK and SYGVNS. CDR3 amino acids: CASSPSGGSNQPQHF. DNA of the CDR3: TGTGCCAGCAGTCCGTCAGGGGGTAGCAATCAGCCCCAGCATTTT. Supplemented by reference TRBV25-1 and TRBJ1-5, the full variable domain reads EADIYQTPRYLVIGTGKKITLECSQTMGHDKMYWYQQDPGMELHLIHYSYGVNSTEKGDLSSESTVSRIRTEHFPLTLESARPSHTSQYLCASSPSGGSNQPQHFGDGTRLSIL.